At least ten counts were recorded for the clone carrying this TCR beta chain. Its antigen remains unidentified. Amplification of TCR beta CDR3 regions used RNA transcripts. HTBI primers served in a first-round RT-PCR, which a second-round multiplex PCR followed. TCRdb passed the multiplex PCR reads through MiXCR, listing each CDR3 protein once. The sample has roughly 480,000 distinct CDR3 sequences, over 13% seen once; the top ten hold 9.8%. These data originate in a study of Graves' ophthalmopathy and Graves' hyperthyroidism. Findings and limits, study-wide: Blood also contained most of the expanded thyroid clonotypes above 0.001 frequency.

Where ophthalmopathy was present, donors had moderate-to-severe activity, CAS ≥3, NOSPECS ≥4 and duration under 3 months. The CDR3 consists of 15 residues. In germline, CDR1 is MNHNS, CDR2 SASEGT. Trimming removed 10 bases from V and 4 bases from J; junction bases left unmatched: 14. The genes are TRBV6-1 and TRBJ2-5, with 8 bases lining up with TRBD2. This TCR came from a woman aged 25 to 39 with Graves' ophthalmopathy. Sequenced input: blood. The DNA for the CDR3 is TGTGCCATCAAAGGGGCGGGAGGCTGGGTAGAGACCCAGTACTTC. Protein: CAIKGAGGWVETQYF.